This T cell receptor (beta chain) emerged from a study of graft-versus-host responses after intestinal transplantation. Sequencing used immunoSEQ multiplex PCR; TCRdb keeps in-frame clones, though not all of them. The table includes more than 80,000 clones, less than 90% detected once. Concerning this clone: The antigen is not known.

Germline V gene data show CDR1 as SGHAT and CDR2 as FQNNGV. The CDR3 runs 14 residues. With V trimmed by 6 bases and J by 4 bases, 7 bases remained unmatched. The TCR sequence derives from a human donor who was the organ donor for an intestinal transplant. V gene TRBV11-2 combines with J gene TRBJ2-7; 9 nucleotides match TRBD2. Sequenced material: unstimulated CD4+ T cells sorted from spleen or lymph node cells, taken before transplant. The CDR3 nucleotides read TGTGCCAGCAGTCCTAGCGGGATTCGATACGAGCAGTACTTC. Its protein product is CASSPSGIRYEQYF.